Listed below are T cell receptor beta chains from one sample, sequenced in a study of cytomegalovirus exposure and HLA in healthy donors. TCRdb's table, derived via immunoSEQ multiplex PCR, lists solely in-frame clones and lacks some. The sample holds about 130,000 clones, around 77% seen once. Material for sequencing was PBMCs. Receptor source: a male donor in good health and CMV-seropositive. Both conserved end residues are part of each CDR3. D genes are given only for firm matches. Expanded clones are given a class, and other clones once, few, many or no size at all.

size	D	J	V	CDR3	DNA
once	TRBD1	TRBJ1-2	TRBV25-1	CASRPGSAAGGGYTF	TGTGCCAGCAGACCTGGCAGCGCGGCAGGGGGTGGCTACACCTTC
.	TRBD2	TRBJ2-1	TRBV9	CASSTQRGGRDEQFF	TGTGCCAGCAGCACCCAGCGGGGGGGCCGTGATGAGCAGTTCTTC
.	.	TRBJ1-5	TRBV30	CAWSLGDTQPQHF	TGTGCCTGGAGTCTTGGAGATACTCAGCCCCAGCATTTT
.	.	TRBJ1-5	TRBV2	CASSPQGRVNYSNQPQHF	TGTGCCAGCAGTCCTCAGGGGAGGGTAAACTATAGCAATCAGCCCCAGCATTTT
few	.	TRBJ1-6	TRBV30	CAWRDSSYNSPLHF	TGTGCCTGGAGGGACAGCTCCTATAATTCACCCCTCCACTTT
.	TRBD2	TRBJ2-1	TRBV27	CASSLLTSGRANEQFF	TGTGCCAGCAGTTTATTGACTAGCGGGAGGGCCAATGAGCAGTTCTTC
.	TRBD1	TRBJ1-1	TRBV28	CASRLLLPGQGITEAFF	TGTGCCAGCAGGCTCCTTCTACCGGGACAGGGGATCACTGAAGCTTTCTTT
.	.	TRBJ1-1	TRBV5-1	CASSFGSTDLRAFF	TGCGCCAGCAGCTTCGGATCGACAGACCTGAGGGCTTTCTTT
.	TRBD2	TRBJ2-2	TRBV27	CASSLALAAPGELFF	TGTGCCAGCAGTTTGGCTCTAGCGGCACCCGGGGAGCTGTTTTTT
.	TRBD2	TRBJ2-1	TRBV28	CASSVPSGGHNEQFF	TGTGCCAGCAGCGTCCCTAGCGGGGGACACAATGAGCAGTTCTTC
.	.	TRBJ1-2	TRBV27	CASSSGNWYGYTF	TGTGCCAGCAGTTCCGGGAATTGGTATGGCTACACCTTC
.	TRBD2	TRBJ2-4	TRBV2	CASSEAASGGVQYF	TGTGCCAGCAGTGAAGCTGCTAGCGGGGGAGTTCAGTACTTC
few	TRBD1	TRBJ2-7	TRBV6-1	CASSEGHGTGSYEQYF	TGTGCCAGCAGTGAAGGACACGGGACAGGGTCCTACGAGCAGTACTTC
.	TRBD2	TRBJ2-1	TRBV14	CASSQDSALRREVYNEQFF	TGTGCCAGCAGCCAAGATTCCGCCTTGAGGCGGGAGGTCTACAATGAGCAGTTCTTC
.	.	TRBJ2-7	TRBV7-9	CASSPGLTYEQYF	TGTGCCAGCAGCCCGGGACTGACCTACGAGCAGTACTTC
.	.	TRBJ1-2	TRBV23-1	CARAGLPNYGYTF	TGCGCCAGGGCGGGACTCCCTAACTATGGCTACACCTTC
.	TRBD2	TRBJ2-1	TRBV7-9	CASSATGTSGRRVFNEQFF	TGTGCCAGCAGCGCAACCGGGACTAGCGGGAGAAGAGTTTTCAATGAGCAGTTCTTC
.	.	TRBJ1-1	TRBV6-5	CASRDAGMNTEAFF	TGTGCCAGCAGAGACGCGGGCATGAACACTGAAGCTTTCTTT
.	TRBD2	TRBJ2-2	TRBV5-4	CASRRTGGPNTGELFF	TGTGCCAGCCGGCGAACGGGAGGGCCGAACACCGGGGAGCTGTTTTTT
.	.	TRBJ1-6	TRBV28	CASTLGQPNSPLHF	TGTGCCAGCACCCTTGGGCAGCCTAATTCACCCCTCCACTTT
.	.	TRBJ2-3	TRBV6-5	CASSYRSGTSTDTQYF	TGTGCCAGCAGTTACCGATCCGGGACTAGCACAGATACGCAGTATTTT
.	TRBD1	TRBJ1-1	TRBV11-1	CASSLQGARGDTEAFF	TGTGCCAGCAGCCTACAGGGGGCAAGAGGGGACACTGAAGCTTTCTTT
.	.	TRBJ2-5	TRBV4-1	CASSQVGVSPETQYF	TGCGCCAGCAGCCAAGTAGGGGTTTCTCCAGAGACCCAGTACTTC
.	.	TRBJ1-2	TRBV18	CASSPPGTQFGGGYTF	TGTGCCAGCTCACCACCGGGAACCCAATTCGGGGGAGGCTACACCTTC
.	.	TRBJ2-5	TRBV7-9	CASSPNRARETQYF	TGTGCCAGCAGCCCAAACAGGGCACGGGAGACCCAGTACTTC
.	.	TRBJ1-2	TRBV7-2	CASSLAPPVNYGYTF	TGTGCCAGCAGCTTAGCCCCCCCGGTGAACTATGGCTACACCTTC
.	.	TRBJ2-2	TRBV2	CASSELQGRAGELFF	TGTGCCAGCAGTGAACTGCAGGGGAGGGCCGGGGAGCTGTTTTTT
.	.	TRBJ2-2	TRBV15	CATSRDLPGSTGELFF	TGTGCCACCAGCAGAGATCTACCGGGGAGCACCGGGGAGCTGTTTTTT
.	.	TRBJ2-6	TRBV19	CASSAPPGVGANVLTF	TGTGCCAGTAGTGCCCCGCCCGGGGTAGGGGCCAACGTCCTGACTTTC
.	.	TRBJ1-2	TRBV2	CASSASRTANYGYTF	TGTGCCAGCAGTGCCAGCCGGACAGCAAACTATGGCTACACCTTC
.	TRBD1	TRBJ1-2	TRBV5-1	CASSLTDRGSNYGYTF	TGCGCCAGCAGCCTTACGGACAGGGGGTCTAACTATGGCTACACCTTC
.	TRBD2	TRBJ2-3	TRBV9	CASRKGLAGVADTQYF	TGTGCCAGCAGAAAAGGACTAGCGGGAGTAGCGGATACGCAGTATTTT
.	.	TRBJ1-1	TRBV15	CATSRAGGLNTEAFF	TGTGCCACCAGCAGAGCGGGGGGGCTAAACACTGAAGCTTTCTTT
.	.	TRBJ1-2	TRBV19	CASSMLSEGLYGYTF	TGTGCCAGTAGTATGCTCTCGGAGGGCCTCTATGGCTACACCTTC
.	.	TRBJ2-7	TRBV4-2	CASSLDRFSSYEQYF	TGTGCCAGCAGCCTCGACAGGTTTAGCTCCTACGAGCAGTACTTC
.	TRBD1	TRBJ2-1	TRBV28	CASSRTGDVSNEQFF	TGTGCCAGCAGCAGGACAGGGGATGTAAGCAATGAGCAGTTCTTC
.	TRBD2	TRBJ2-3	TRBV7-8	CASSLTSGGLDTQYF	TGTGCCAGCAGCCTTACTAGCGGTGGGCTCGATACGCAGTATTTT
few	TRBD1	TRBJ2-6	TRBV15	CATSGDRSSGANGLTF	TGTGCCACCAGCGGGGACAGGTCTTCTGGGGCCAACGGCCTGACTTTC
.	TRBD1	TRBJ1-5	TRBV7-9	CSSSLATGGGGQPQHF	TGTTCCAGCAGCTTAGCGACAGGGGGAGGTGGTCAGCCCCAGCATTTT
.	TRBD1	TRBJ1-2	TRBV28	CASRTGFYGYTF	TGTGCCAGCAGGACAGGGTTCTATGGCTACACCTTC
.	.	TRBJ1-1	TRBV29-1	CSVERGGSEAFF	TGCAGCGTTGAGAGAGGGGGTAGTGAAGCTTTCTTT
.	.	TRBJ2-5	TRBV4-2	CASSPEPRRRGQETQYF	TGTGCCAGCAGCCCCGAACCTCGACGCAGAGGACAAGAGACCCAGTACTTC